The 13 T cell receptor beta chains below all came from one sample that was sequenced in a study of T cell responses to AZD1222 COVID-19 vaccine. The assay was immunoSEQ multiplex PCR, and TCRdb's table has in-frame clones only and misses some. The table shows approximately 89,000 clones, with 92% occurring only once. Sample: peripheral blood, taken on day 0 of AZD1222 vaccination. Every receptor here comes from an adult in good health.

The genes are TRBV9 and TRBJ2-1, with TRBD2 identical over 7 bases. V lost 7 bases and J lost 0; bases outside the gene matches: 10. This CDR3 spans 16 amino acids. The germline CDR1 and CDR2 sequences are SGDLS and YYNGEE. The chain's CDR3 is CASARSGGSSYNEQFF. The CDR3 DNA follows: TGTGCCAGCGCGAGGAGTGGCGGGAGCTCCTACAATGAGCAGTTCTTC.

The chain recombines TRBV19 with TRBJ2-5; 9 bases agree with TRBD1. V shed 4 bases and J 5 bases; nucleotides not matched to a gene: 5. Germline V lookup: CDR1 LNHDA, CDR2 SQIVND (reference sequence). The CDR3 is 14 amino acids. The CDR3 region is CASSKDRGRETQYF. CDR3 nucleotides: TGTGCCAGTAGTAAGGACAGGGGCCGGGAGACCCAGTACTTC. Full variable domain (remainder filled in from reference TRBV19 and TRBJ2-5): DGGITQSPKYLFRKEGQNVTLSCEQNLNHDAMYWYRQDPGQGLRLIYYSQIVNDFQKGDIAEGYSVSREKKESFPLTVTSAQKNPTAFYLCASSKDRGRETQYFGPGTRLLVL.

DNA for the CDR3: TGCGCCAGCAGCGGGACAGGGCTTTCATCCTATGGCTACACCTTC. Amino acids: CASSGTGLSSYGYTF. This chain connects TRBV5-1 to TRBJ1-2; 9 bases align to TRBD1. Germline values: CDR1 SGHRS, CDR2 YFSETQ. CDR3 length: 15 residues. V lost 4 bases, J lost 4 bases, and 8 bases stayed unmatched.

This chain uses TRBV5-1 with TRBJ2-3, with D hard to call. The germline V gene encodes CDR1 SGHRS and CDR2 YFSETQ. V was trimmed by 0 bases and J by 0 bases, leaving 11 bases between them. The CDR3 contains 16 residues. CDR3 residues: CASSLDGPGSTDTQYF. CDR3 DNA: TGCGCCAGCAGCTTGGACGGGCCCGGTAGCACAGATACGCAGTATTTT.

The chain carries TRBV27 and TRBJ2-1; possible D gene TRBD1, 6 bases. CDR1 is MNHEY, CDR2 SMNVEV, per germline (reference sequence). CDR3 size: 13 residues. Trimming cost V 5 bases and J 6 bases, with 11 bases left between them. The CDR3 DNA reads as TGTGCCAGCAGTCCCGGGACACTCAATGAGCAGTTCTTC. Protein: CASSPGTLNEQFF.

This clone was detected once. The chain links TRBV2 to TRBJ2-7, with TRBD1 matching 8 bases. V lost 2 bases and J lost 5; bases outside the gene matches: 5. The CDR3 extends over 14 amino acids. Germline CDR1 SNHLY, CDR2 FYNNEI. The CDR3 spells CASSERGQVDEQYF. The CDR3 DNA is TGTGCCAGCAGTGAACGGGGACAGGTCGACGAGCAGTACTTC.

The chain carries TRBV7-2 and TRBJ1-2, with D possibly TRBD1 on 6 matching bases. Between the trimmed V and J ends, which lost 5 bases and 8 bases, there was a span of 12 bases. Per the germline V gene, CDR1 is SGHTA and CDR2 is FQGNSA. The CDR3 is 12 residues long. The CDR3 loop reads CASSLQGEGYTF. The DNA for the CDR3 is TGTGCCAGCAGCCTACAGGGCGAGGGCTACACCTTC. The variable domain in full, completed from reference TRBV7-2 and TRBJ1-2, reads GAGVSQSPSNKVTEKGKDVELRCDPISGHTALYWYRQSLGQGLEFLIYFQGNSAPDKSGLPSDRFSAERTGGSVSTLTIQRTQQEDSAVYLCASSLQGEGYTFGSGTRLTVV.

This chain uses TRBV6-2 or TRBV6-3 with TRBJ1-2; maybe TRBD1 (5 bases). V was clipped by 6 bases and J by 4 bases, with 12 bases between them. CDR3 length equals 13 residues. CDR1 MNHEY and CDR2 SVGEGT come from the germline V gene. The CDR3 loop is CASSMTVSYGYTF. In nucleotides, the CDR3 is TGTGCCAGCAGCATGACAGTTTCCTATGGCTACACCTTC.

V gene TRBV2 combines with J gene TRBJ2-2; a weak D match, TRBD1 (6 bases). This CDR3 spans 15 amino acids. V lost 4 bases, J lost 7 bases, and 16 bases lay in between. The germline gives CDR1 SNHLY, CDR2 FYNNEI. Here the CDR3 DNA reads TGTGCCAGCAGTGTGCAGGGGCCCAGAGACGGGGAGCTGTTTTTT. It codes for CASSVQGPRDGELFF.

The chain carries TRBV5-1 and TRBJ2-5, with 9 bases aligning to TRBD1. Germline V gene lookup returns CDR1 SGHRS and CDR2 YFSETQ. The CDR3 is made up of 15 amino acids. The J segment lost 5 bases and the V segment lost 6 bases, leaving 11 bases of the junction unmatched. Here the CDR3 DNA reads TGCGCCAGCACCTCGGGGGACAGGGCGAGCGAGACCCAGTACTTC. This sequence encodes CASTSGDRASETQYF. The full variable domain, in which reference TRBV5-1 and TRBJ2-5 provide the parts outside the CDR3, is KAGVTQTPRYLIKTRGQQVTLSCSPISGHRSVSWYQQTPGQGLQFLFEYFSETQRNKGNFPGRFSGRQFSNSRSEMNVSTLELGDSALYLCASTSGDRASETQYFGPGTRLLVL.

The rearrangement uses TRBV7-9 and TRBJ2-3; tentatively, D is TRBD1 or TRBD2 (6 bases each). This CDR3 comprises 17 residues. CDR1 is SEHNR and CDR2 is FQNEAQ in the germline V gene (reference sequence). V was trimmed by 5 bases and J by 0 bases, leaving 18 bases between them. The CDR3 loop is CASSQPPEGGSTDTQYF. The DNA for the CDR3 is TGTGCCAGCAGCCAGCCCCCGGAGGGGGGAAGCACAGATACGCAGTATTTT.

The V call is TRBV24-1, the J call TRBJ2-7, with a tentative D call TRBD1 (6 bases). V was trimmed by 3 bases and J by 1 base, leaving 12 bases between them. The CDR3 sequence is 15 residues long. The germline CDR1 and CDR2 sequences are KGHDR and SFDVKD. As DNA, the CDR3 is TGTGCCACCAGTGATAGTAAGGGGGAATCCTACGAGCAGTACTTC. This translates into CATSDSKGESYEQYF.

This chain links TRBV2 with TRBJ1-1; no clear D gene. The germline gives CDR1 SNHLY, CDR2 FYNNEI. This CDR3 is 13 amino acids long. The V gene lost 6 bases and the J gene lost 0 bases, with 8 bases spanning the gap. Written as DNA, the CDR3 is TGTGCCAGCAGGGAGAACATGAACACTGAAGCTTTCTTT. This gives the protein CASRENMNTEAFF.